This T cell receptor (beta chain) was sequenced during a study of read filtering for tumor transcriptome and immune sequencing. Study overall: Patients were 16 to 20 male and approximately 14 female, mean age 65.9 years, range 47 to 80. DNase treatment preceded whole-transcriptome library preparation.

This clonotype was counted ten times or more. The library was built from around 400 ng RNA with molecular barcoded adaptors for alpha/delta and beta/gamma chains. TCRdb passed the reads through MiXCR, listing each CDR3 protein once. The data show 75,000 to 95,000 distinct CDR3 sequences, approximately 13% seen once. Germline values: CDR1 SGHTA, CDR2 FQGNSA. This CDR3 contains 15 residues. The V and J ends lost 5 bases and 8 bases respectively, with 19 bases between them. Sequenced input: a population of CD138-negative cells sorted from bone marrow. This sequence was found in a donor aged 40 or older with multiple myeloma. This chain uses TRBV7-2 with TRBJ2-1; D remains ambiguous. CDR3 in DNA: TGTGCCAGCAGCCCGCGGCTTCGATTAAGGGATGAGCAGTTCTTC. Translated, it gives CASSPRLRLRDEQFF.